The T cell receptor beta chain described here comes from a study of naive and memory T cell subsets. Broader study findings: A few larger clonotypes appeared in naive repertoires, especially CD8, possibly memory cells re-expressing CD45RA.

About this clonotype: Its antigen is as yet unknown.

Two oligonucleotides, mixed equimolar, formed the beta constant-region primer covering TRBC1 and TRBC2. The ligated cDNA underwent four PCR rounds using SP2 and nested alpha and beta constant-region primers. TCRdb used MiXCR to reprocess the UMI-ligation and nested PCR reads, holding one entry per CDR3 protein. Of approximately 150,000 distinct CDR3 sequences listed, about 20% are singletons. This CDR3 has 16 amino acids. V was trimmed by 1 base and J by 2 bases, leaving 15 bases between them. The germline V gene has CDR1 MNHNS and CDR2 SASEGT. The chain recombines TRBV6-1 with TRBJ2-7; maybe TRBD1 (6 bases). Sequencing input: naive CD4+ T cells from blood. This clonotype originated in a human donor in good health. CDR3 coding DNA: TGTGCCAGCAGTGAAGAGGCCAGGGGAATCGCCTACGAGCAGTACTTC. Its translation: CASSEEARGIAYEQYF.